This T cell receptor beta chain was sequenced in a study of CD8 T cells in ankylosing spondylitis. This CDR3 contains 14 residues. Germline V gene data show CDR1 as MGHDK and CDR2 as SYGVNS. The V end lost 3 bases, the J end lost 0 bases, and 6 bases lay between the germline ends. TCRdb analysed the 5' RACE reads with MiXCR anew, one entry per CDR3 protein. This table has tens of thousands of distinct CDR3 sequences, 6% to 8% appearing once. This clonotype showed up many times. The sequence came from a male donor with ankylosing spondylitis. The sequenced sample consisted of synovial fluid, either unsorted or a sorted T cell fraction (not recorded which). This rearrangement joins TRBV25-1 to TRBJ1-3; D is possibly TRBD1 (5 bases). This chain's CDR3 is CASSDDSSGNTIYF. For the CDR3, the DNA is TGTGCCAGCAGTGACGACAGCTCTGGAAACACCATATATTTT. The full variable domain, its missing parts supplied by reference TRBV25-1 and TRBJ1-3, is EADIYQTPRYLVIGTGKKITLECSQTMGHDKMYWYQQDPGMELHLIHYSYGVNSTEKGDLSSESTVSRIRTEHFPLTLESARPSHTSQYLCASSDDSSGNTIYFGEGSWLTVV.